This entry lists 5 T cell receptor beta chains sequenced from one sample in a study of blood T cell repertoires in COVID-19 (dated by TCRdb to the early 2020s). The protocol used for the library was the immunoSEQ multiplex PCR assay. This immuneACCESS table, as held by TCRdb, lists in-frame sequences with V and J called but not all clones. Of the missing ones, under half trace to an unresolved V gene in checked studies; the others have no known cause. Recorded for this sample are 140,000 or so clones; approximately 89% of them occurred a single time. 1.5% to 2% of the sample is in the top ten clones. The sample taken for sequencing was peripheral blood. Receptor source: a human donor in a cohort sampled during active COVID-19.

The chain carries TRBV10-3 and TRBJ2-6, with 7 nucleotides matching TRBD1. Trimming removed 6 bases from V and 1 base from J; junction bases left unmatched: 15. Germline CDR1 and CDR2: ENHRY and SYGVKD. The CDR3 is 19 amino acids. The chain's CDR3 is CAISPFVSGGRSGANVLTF. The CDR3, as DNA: TGTGCCATCAGCCCCTTTGTTTCAGGGGGTAGGTCTGGGGCCAACGTCCTGACTTTC.

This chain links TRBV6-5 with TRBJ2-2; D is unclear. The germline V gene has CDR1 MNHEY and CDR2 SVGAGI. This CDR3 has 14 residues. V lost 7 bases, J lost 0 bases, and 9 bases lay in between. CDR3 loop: CASTEQANTGELFF. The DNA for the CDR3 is TGTGCCAGCACCGAACAAGCGAACACCGGGGAGCTGTTTTTT.

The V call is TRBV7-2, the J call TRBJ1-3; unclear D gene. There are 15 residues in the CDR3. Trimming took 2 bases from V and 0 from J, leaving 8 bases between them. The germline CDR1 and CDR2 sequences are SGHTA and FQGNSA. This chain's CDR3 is CASSLTSGSGNTIYF. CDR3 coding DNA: TGTGCCAGCAGCTTAACTAGTGGCTCTGGAAACACCATATATTTT.

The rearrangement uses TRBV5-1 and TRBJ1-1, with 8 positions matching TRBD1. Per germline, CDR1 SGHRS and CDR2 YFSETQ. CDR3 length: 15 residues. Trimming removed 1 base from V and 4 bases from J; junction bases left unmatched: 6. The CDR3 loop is CASSLSSGGLTEAFF. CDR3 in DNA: TGCGCCAGCAGCTTGTCGTCAGGGGGCCTCACTGAAGCTTTCTTT.

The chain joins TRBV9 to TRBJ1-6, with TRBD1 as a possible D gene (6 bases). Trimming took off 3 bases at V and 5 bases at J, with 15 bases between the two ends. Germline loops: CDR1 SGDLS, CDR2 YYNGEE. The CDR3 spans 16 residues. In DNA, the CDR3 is TGTGCCAGCAGCGCATCGACAGGAGCCCATAATTCACCCCTCCACTTT. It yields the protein CASSASTGAHNSPLHF.